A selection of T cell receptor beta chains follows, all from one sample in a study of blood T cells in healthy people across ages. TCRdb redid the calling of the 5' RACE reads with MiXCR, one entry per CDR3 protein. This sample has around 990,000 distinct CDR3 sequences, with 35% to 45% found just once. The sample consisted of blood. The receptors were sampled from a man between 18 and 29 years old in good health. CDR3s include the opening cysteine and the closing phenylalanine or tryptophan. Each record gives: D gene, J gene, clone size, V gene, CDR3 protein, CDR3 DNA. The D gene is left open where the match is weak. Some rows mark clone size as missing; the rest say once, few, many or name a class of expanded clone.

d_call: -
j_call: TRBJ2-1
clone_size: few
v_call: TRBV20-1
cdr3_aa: CSAWDSFQFF
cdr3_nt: TGCAGTGCTTGGGACTCGTTTCAGTTCTTC

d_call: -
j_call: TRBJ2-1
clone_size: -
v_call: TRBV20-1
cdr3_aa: CSARATTGISYNEQFF
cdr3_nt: TGCAGTGCTAGAGCTACCACAGGGATCTCCTACAATGAGCAGTTCTTC

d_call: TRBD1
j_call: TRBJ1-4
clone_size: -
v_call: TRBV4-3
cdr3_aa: CASSLGRGGGGGKLFF
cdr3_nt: TGCGCCAGCAGCCTTGGCAGAGGGGGCGGAGGGGGAAAACTGTTTTTT

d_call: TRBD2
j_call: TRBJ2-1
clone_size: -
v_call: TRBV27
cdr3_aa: CASSLGETSGAFSYNEQFF
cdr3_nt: TGTGCCAGCAGTTTAGGGGAGACTAGCGGGGCTTTTTCCTACAATGAGCAGTTCTTC

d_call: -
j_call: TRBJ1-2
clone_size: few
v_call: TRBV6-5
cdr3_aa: CASSYAGNYGYTF
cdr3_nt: TGTGCCAGCAGTTACGCAGGGAACTATGGCTACACCTTC

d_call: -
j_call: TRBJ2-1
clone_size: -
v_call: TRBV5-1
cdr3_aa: CASSLEVTGNEQFF
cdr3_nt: TGCGCCAGCAGCTTGGAGGTGACAGGCAATGAGCAGTTCTTC

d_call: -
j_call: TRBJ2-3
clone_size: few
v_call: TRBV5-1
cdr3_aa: CASSSSSTPDTQYF
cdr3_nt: TGCGCCAGCAGCTCGTCTTCGACCCCAGATACGCAGTATTTT

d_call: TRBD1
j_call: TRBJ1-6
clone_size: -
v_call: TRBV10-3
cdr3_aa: CATTGTEVYNSPLHF
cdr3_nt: TGTGCCACGACCGGGACAGAGGTTTATAATTCACCCCTCCACTTT

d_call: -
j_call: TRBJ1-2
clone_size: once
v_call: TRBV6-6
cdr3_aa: CASSYSSRQGYTF
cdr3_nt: TGTGCCAGCAGTTACTCGAGTCGGCAGGGCTACACCTTC

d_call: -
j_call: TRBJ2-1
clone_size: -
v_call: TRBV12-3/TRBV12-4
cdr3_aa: CASSRGCEQFF
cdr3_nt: TGTGCCAGCAGCCGGGGGTGTGAGCAGTTCTTC

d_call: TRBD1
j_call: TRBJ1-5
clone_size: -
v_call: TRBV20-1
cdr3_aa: CSARETGFNQPQHF
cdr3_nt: TGCAGTGCTAGAGAGACAGGGTTTAATCAGCCCCAGCATTTT

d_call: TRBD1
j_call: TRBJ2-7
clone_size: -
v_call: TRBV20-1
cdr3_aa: CSAKGPGTGWYEQYF
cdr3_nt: TGCAGTGCTAAAGGTCCCGGGACAGGGTGGTACGAGCAGTACTTC

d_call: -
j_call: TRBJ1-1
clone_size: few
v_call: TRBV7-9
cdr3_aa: CASSLSAPAEAFF
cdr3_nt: TGTGCCAGCAGCCTGTCGGCCCCAGCTGAAGCTTTCTTT

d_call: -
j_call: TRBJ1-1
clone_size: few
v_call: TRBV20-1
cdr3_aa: CSAIPGLTEAFF
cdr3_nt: TGCAGTGCTATCCCAGGGCTGACTGAAGCTTTCTTT

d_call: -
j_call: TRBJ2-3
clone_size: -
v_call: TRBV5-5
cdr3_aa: CASSLVGAPTDTQYF
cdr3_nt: TGTGCCAGCAGCTTGGTGGGAGCTCCCACAGATACGCAGTATTTT

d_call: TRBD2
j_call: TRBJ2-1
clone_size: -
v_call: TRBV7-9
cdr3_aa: CASSFSWTSGGNEQFF
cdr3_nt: TGTGCCAGCAGCTTTAGTTGGACTAGCGGGGGCAATGAGCAGTTCTTC

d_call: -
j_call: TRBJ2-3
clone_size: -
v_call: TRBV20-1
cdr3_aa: CSARDNFRDTQYF
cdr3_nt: TGCAGTGCTAGAGATAATTTTCGAGATACGCAGTATTTT

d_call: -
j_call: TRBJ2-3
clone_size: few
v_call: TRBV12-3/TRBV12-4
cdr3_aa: CASSFIKDTQYF
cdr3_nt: TGTGCCAGCAGTTTTATTAAGGATACGCAGTATTTT

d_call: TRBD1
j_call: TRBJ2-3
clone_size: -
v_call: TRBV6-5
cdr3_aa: CASSYSSQGEDTQYF
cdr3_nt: TGTGCCAGCAGTTACTCTAGTCAGGGGGAAGATACGCAGTATTTT

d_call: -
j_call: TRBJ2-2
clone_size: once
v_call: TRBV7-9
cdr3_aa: CASSLLGDPTGELFF
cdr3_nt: TGTGCCAGCAGCTTATTGGGGGACCCCACCGGGGAGCTGTTTTTT

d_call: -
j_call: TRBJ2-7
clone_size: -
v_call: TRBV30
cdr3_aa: CAWSDNENEQYF
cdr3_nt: TGTGCCTGGAGTGACAATGAGAACGAGCAGTACTTC

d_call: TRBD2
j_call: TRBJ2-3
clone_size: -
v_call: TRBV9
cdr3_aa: CASSVGRTSGGTDTQYF
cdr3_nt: TGTGCCAGCAGCGTAGGTAGGACTAGCGGTGGCACAGATACGCAGTATTTT

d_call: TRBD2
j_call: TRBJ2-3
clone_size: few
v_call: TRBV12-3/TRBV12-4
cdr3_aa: CASSLGASGRTDTQYF
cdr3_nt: TGTGCCAGCAGTTTAGGCGCTAGCGGACGCACAGATACGCAGTATTTT

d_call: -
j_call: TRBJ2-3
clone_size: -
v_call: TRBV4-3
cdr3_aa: CASSLGGMSADTQYF
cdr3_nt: TGCGCCAGCAGCCTCGGTGGGATGAGCGCAGATACGCAGTATTTT

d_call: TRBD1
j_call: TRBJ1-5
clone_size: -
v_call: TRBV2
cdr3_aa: CASSETPTGTGNQPQHF
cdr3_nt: TGTGCCAGCAGTGAAACCCCGACAGGGACCGGCAATCAGCCCCAGCATTTT

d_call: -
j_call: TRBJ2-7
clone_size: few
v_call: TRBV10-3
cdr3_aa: CAIRLDASSYNEQYF
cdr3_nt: TGTGCCATCAGATTGGACGCTAGCTCCTACAATGAGCAGTACTTC

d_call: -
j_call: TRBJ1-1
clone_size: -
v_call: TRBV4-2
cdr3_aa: CASSQVGVPGGDTEAFF
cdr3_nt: TGTGCCAGCAGCCAAGTGGGGGTTCCAGGAGGGGACACTGAAGCTTTCTTT

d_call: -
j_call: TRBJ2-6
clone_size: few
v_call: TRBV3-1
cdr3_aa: CASRNSGANVLTF
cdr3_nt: TGTGCCAGCAGAAACTCTGGGGCCAACGTCCTGACTTTC

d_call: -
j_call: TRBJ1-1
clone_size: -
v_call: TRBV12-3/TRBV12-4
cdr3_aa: CASRFNTEAFF
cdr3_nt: TGTGCCAGCCGTTTTAACACTGAAGCTTTCTTT

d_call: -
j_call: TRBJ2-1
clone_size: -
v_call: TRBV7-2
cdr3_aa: CASSLESAGRNEQFF
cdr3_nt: TGTGCCAGCAGCTTAGAATCGGCAGGGAGGAATGAGCAGTTCTTC

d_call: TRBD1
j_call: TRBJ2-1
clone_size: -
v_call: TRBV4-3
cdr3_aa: CASTETRDRGPSYNEQFF
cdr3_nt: TGCGCCAGCACGGAAACCCGGGACAGGGGGCCTTCCTACAATGAGCAGTTCTTC

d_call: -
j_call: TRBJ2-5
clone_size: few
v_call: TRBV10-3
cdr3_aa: CAISESAGLGETQYF
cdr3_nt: TGTGCCATCAGTGAGTCGGCAGGGCTTGGGGAGACCCAGTACTTC

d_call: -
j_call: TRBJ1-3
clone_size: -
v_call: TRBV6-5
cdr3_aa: CASSGGGGGNTIYF
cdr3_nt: TGTGCCAGCAGTGGAGGGGGAGGCGGAAACACCATATATTTT

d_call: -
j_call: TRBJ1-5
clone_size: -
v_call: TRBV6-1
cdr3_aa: CASKYGTPNQPQHF
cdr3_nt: TGTGCCAGCAAGTACGGGACACCCAATCAGCCCCAGCATTTT

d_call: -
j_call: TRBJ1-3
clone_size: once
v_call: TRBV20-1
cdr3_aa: CSARENSGGGSSGNTIYF
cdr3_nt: TGCAGTGCTAGAGAAAATAGTGGTGGGGGGAGCTCTGGAAACACCATATATTTT

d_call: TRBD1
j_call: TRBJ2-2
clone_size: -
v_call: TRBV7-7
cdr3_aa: CASSLARDREWTGELFF
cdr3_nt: TGTGCCAGCAGCTTAGCCCGGGACAGGGAGTGGACCGGGGAGCTGTTTTTT

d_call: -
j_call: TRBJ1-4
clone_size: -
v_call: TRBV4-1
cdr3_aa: CASSQIQGVEKLFF
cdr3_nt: TGCGCCAGCAGCCAAATCCAGGGTGTGGAAAAACTGTTTTTT

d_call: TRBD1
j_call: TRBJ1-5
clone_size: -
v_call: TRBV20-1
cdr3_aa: CSARGGRGQGMQPQHF
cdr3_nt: TGCAGTGCTAGAGGGGGCCGGGGACAGGGTATGCAGCCCCAGCATTTT

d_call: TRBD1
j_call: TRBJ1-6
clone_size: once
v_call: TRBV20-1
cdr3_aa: CSATKSGQGSSPLHF
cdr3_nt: TGCAGTGCTACTAAATCGGGACAGGGGAGTTCACCCCTCCACTTT

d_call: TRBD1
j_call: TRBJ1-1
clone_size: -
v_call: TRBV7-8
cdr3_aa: CASSERTGTEAFF
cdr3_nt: TGTGCCAGCAGCGAGAGGACAGGCACTGAAGCTTTCTTT

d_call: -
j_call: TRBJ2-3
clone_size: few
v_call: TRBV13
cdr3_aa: CASSVAGIRGADTQYF
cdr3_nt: TGTGCCAGCAGCGTGGCCGGGATAAGGGGAGCAGATACGCAGTATTTT

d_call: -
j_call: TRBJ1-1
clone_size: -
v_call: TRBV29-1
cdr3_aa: CSVFGTNTEAFF
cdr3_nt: TGCAGTGTCTTTGGGACCAACACTGAAGCTTTCTTT

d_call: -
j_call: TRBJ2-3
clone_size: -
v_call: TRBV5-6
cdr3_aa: CASSFSLRRISTDTQYF
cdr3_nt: TGTGCCAGCAGCTTCAGTCTCCGAAGGATTAGCACAGATACGCAGTATTTT

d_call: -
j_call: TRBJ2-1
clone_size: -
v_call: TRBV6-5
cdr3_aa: CASVVGLRGSEQFF
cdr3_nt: TGTGCCAGCGTGGTGGGACTCAGGGGGTCCGAGCAGTTCTTC

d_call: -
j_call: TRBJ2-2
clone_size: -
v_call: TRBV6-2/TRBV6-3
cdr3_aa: CASSYPLAAANTEELFF
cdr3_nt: TGTGCCAGCAGTTACCCGTTAGCGGCCGCGAACACCGAGGAGCTGTTTTTT

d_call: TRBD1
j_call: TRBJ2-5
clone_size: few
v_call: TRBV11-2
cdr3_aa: CASSRGQGHWEQYF
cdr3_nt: TGTGCCAGCAGCCGGGGACAGGGTCATTGGGAGCAGTACTTC

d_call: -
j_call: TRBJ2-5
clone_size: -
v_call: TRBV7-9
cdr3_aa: CALGKPSAEQYF
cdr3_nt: TGTGCCCTCGGGAAACCCTCGGCTGAGCAGTACTTC

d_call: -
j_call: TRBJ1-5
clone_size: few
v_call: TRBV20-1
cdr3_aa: CSARDGNNQPQHF
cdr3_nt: TGCAGTGCTCGAGACGGGAACAATCAGCCCCAGCATTTT

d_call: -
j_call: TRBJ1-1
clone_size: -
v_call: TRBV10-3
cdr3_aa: CATGGVNTEAFF
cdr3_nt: TGTGCCACGGGGGGAGTGAACACTGAAGCTTTCTTT